This T cell receptor (beta chain) was found in a study of blood T cells in healthy people across ages. This clonotype was seen repeatedly, ten times or more. The study drew donors from healthy Caucasian individuals in Russia aged roughly 6 to 95. The second PCR ran roughly 6 to 11 cycles with a sample-barcoded 5' primer and J-beta primers. Each cDNA molecule was tagged by a template-switch adaptor that had 12 random nucleotides. TCRdb used MiXCR to reprocess the 5' RACE reads, holding one entry per CDR3 protein. The sample has approximately 810,000 distinct CDR3 sequences; around 26% are singletons. CDR1 and CDR2 (germline): DFQATT, SNEGSKA (reference sequence). CDR3 length: 11 amino acids. Trimming pared 8 bases from V and 3 bases from J, leaving 11 bases between.

The receptor was derived from a woman older than 75 in good health. The chain joins TRBV20-1 to TRBJ2-7; D is uncertain. Specimen: blood. CDR3 sequence reads: CSSVELYEQYF. CDR3 DNA: TGCAGTTCCGTGGAGCTCTACGAGCAGTACTTC.